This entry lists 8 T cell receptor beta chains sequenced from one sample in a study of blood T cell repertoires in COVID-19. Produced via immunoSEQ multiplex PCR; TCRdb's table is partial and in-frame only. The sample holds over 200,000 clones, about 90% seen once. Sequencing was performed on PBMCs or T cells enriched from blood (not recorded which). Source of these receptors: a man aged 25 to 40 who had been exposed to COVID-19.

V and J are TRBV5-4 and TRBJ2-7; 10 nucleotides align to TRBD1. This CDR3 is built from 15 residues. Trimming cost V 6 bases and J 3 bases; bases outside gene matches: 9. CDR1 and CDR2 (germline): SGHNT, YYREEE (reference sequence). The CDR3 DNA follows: TGTGCCAGCACCCATGGACAGGGGGATATCTACGAGCAGTACTTC. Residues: CASTHGQGDIYEQYF.

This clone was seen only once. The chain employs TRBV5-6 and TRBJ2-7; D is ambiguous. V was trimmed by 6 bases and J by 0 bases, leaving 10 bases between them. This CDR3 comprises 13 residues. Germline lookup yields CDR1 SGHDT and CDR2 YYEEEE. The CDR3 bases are TGTGCCAGCAACATTGCCCTCTCCTACGAGCAGTACTTC. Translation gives CASNIALSYEQYF.

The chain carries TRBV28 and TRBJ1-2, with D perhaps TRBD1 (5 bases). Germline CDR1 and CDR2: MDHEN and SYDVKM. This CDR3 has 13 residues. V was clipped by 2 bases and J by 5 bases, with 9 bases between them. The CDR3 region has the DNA TGTGCCAGCAGTTTACAGGGTTGGTATGGCTACACCTTC. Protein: CASSLQGWYGYTF.

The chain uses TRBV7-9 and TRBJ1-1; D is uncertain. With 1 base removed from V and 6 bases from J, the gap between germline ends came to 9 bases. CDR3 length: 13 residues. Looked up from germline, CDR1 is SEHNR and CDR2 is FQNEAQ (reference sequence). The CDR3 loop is CASSLVAGAEAFF. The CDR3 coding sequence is TGTGCCAGCAGCTTAGTAGCGGGCGCTGAAGCTTTCTTT.

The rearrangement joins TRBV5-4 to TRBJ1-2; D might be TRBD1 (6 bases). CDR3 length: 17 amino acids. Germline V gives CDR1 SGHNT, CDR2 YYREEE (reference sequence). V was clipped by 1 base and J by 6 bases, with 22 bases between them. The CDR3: CASSLPSRGGGRDGYTF. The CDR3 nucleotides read TGTGCCAGCAGCTTGCCGTCTCGGGGCGGGGGCAGGGATGGCTACACCTTC.

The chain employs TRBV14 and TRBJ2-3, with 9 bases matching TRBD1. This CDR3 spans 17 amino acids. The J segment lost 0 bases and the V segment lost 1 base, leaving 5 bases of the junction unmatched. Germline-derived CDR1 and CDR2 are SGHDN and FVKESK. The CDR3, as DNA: TGTGCCAGCAGCCAAGGGGACAGGGTTGGTAGCACAGATACGCAGTATTTT. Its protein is CASSQGDRVGSTDTQYF.

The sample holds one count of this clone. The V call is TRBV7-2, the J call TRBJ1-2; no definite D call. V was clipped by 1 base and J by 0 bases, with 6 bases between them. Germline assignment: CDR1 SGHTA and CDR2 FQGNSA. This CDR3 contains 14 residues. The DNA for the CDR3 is TGTGCCAGCAGCTTAGAATCAGCTAACTATGGCTACACCTTC. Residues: CASSLESANYGYTF.

DNA of the CDR3: TGTGCCAGCAGCTTAAATTCGTTGGTTGTCAGGGGTGGCACCGGGGAGCTGTTTTTT. Protein: CASSLNSLVVRGGTGELFF. The V gene is TRBV11-2, the J gene TRBJ2-2; TRBD1 is a possible D gene (6 bases). In germline, CDR1 is SGHAT, CDR2 FQNNGV. V was cut by 2 bases and J by 4 bases, with 23 bases left in between. This CDR3 region has 19 residues.